A selection of T cell receptor beta chains follows, all from one sample in a study of blood T cell repertoires in COVID-19. Sequencing used immunoSEQ multiplex PCR; TCRdb keeps in-frame clones, though not all of them. This sample has 300,000 to 400,000 clones, with 65% to 90% found just once. Input material: PBMCs or T cells enriched from blood (not recorded which). The receptor source for this set is a woman aged 35 to 49 with acute COVID-19. CDR3s include the opening cysteine and the closing phenylalanine or tryptophan. The D gene is left open where the match is weak. Expanded clones are given a class, and other clones once, few, many or no size at all.

abundance: -; j_gene: TRBJ1-4; d_gene: -; v_gene: TRBV2; CDR3nt: TGTGCCAGCCAAGGGAGGGAAGGAGAAAAACTGTTTTTT; CDR3aa: CASQGREGEKLFF
abundance: -; j_gene: TRBJ1-4; d_gene: TRBD1; v_gene: TRBV5-1; CDR3nt: TGCGCCAGCAGCTCGACAGGGACAGTGTTTGGTGAAAAACTGTTTTTT; CDR3aa: CASSSTGTVFGEKLFF
abundance: -; j_gene: TRBJ2-5; d_gene: -; v_gene: TRBV6-5; CDR3nt: TGTGCCAGCAGTTCCGGCGGAAGATACCAAGAGACCCAGTACTTC; CDR3aa: CASSSGGRYQETQYF
abundance: -; j_gene: TRBJ2-1; d_gene: -; v_gene: TRBV19; CDR3nt: TGTGCCAGTAGAGAACAGATAGCCTACAATGAGCAGTTCTTC; CDR3aa: CASREQIAYNEQFF
abundance: -; j_gene: TRBJ1-1; d_gene: -; v_gene: TRBV14; CDR3nt: TGTGCCAGCAGCCAAGGAGCCGGGACATCGAACACTGAAGCTTTCTTT; CDR3aa: CASSQGAGTSNTEAFF
abundance: -; j_gene: TRBJ1-4; d_gene: -; v_gene: TRBV21-1; CDR3nt: TGTGCCAGCAGCATAGGGGAACAGGGCGCTTCCTCTAGGTATGAAAAACTGTTTTTT; CDR3aa: CASSIGEQGASSRYEKLFF
abundance: few; j_gene: TRBJ2-1; d_gene: TRBD1; v_gene: TRBV18; CDR3nt: TGTGCCAGCTCACAACAAGACAGGGCAGGCAATGAGCAGTTCTTC; CDR3aa: CASSQQDRAGNEQFF
abundance: -; j_gene: TRBJ1-1; d_gene: -; v_gene: TRBV2; CDR3nt: TGTGCCAGCAGGCCGAGGACAGTGAACACTGAAGCTTTCTTT; CDR3aa: CASRPRTVNTEAFF
abundance: -; j_gene: TRBJ1-1; d_gene: TRBD1; v_gene: TRBV3-1/TRBV3-2; CDR3nt: TGTGCCAGCAGCCAAGCGCGACAGGGGAACACTGAAGCTTTCTTT; CDR3aa: CASSQARQGNTEAFF
abundance: -; j_gene: TRBJ1-5; d_gene: -; v_gene: TRBV10-3; CDR3nt: TGTGCCATCAGTGTTGGGGGCAACAATCAGCCCCAGCATTTT; CDR3aa: CAISVGGNNQPQHF
abundance: -; j_gene: TRBJ2-4; d_gene: TRBD2; v_gene: TRBV7-9; CDR3nt: TGTGCCAGCAGCTTAGGCCGAAGCGGGGTCAAAAACATTCAGTACTTC; CDR3aa: CASSLGRSGVKNIQYF
abundance: -; j_gene: TRBJ2-3; d_gene: -; v_gene: TRBV9; CDR3nt: TGTGCCAGCAGCGTAGCTAGCGTGGGCACAGATACGCAGTATTTT; CDR3aa: CASSVASVGTDTQYF
abundance: -; j_gene: TRBJ2-7; d_gene: TRBD2; v_gene: TRBV7-2; CDR3nt: TGTGCCAGCAGCCGTAGCGGGGGGGCTCCTTCGGACGAGCAGTACTTC; CDR3aa: CASSRSGGAPSDEQYF
abundance: once; j_gene: TRBJ1-1; d_gene: -; v_gene: TRBV29-1; CDR3nt: TGCAGCGTTGTTACAGCCTACACTGAAGCTTTCTTT; CDR3aa: CSVVTAYTEAFF
abundance: -; j_gene: TRBJ2-2; d_gene: -; v_gene: TRBV5-6; CDR3nt: TGTGCCAGCAGCACTACCCTCAGGGCCAAGAACACCGGGGAGCTGTTTTTT; CDR3aa: CASSTTLRAKNTGELFF
abundance: -; j_gene: TRBJ2-1; d_gene: -; v_gene: TRBV3-1/TRBV3-2; CDR3nt: TGTGCCAGCAGCCAATCCCCCAGGGAGCAGTTCTTC; CDR3aa: CASSQSPREQFF
abundance: -; j_gene: TRBJ2-7; d_gene: -; v_gene: TRBV28; CDR3nt: TGTGCCAGCAGTTCCCAGTCGGGACTGTCCTACGAGCAGTACTTC; CDR3aa: CASSSQSGLSYEQYF